The 22 T cell receptor beta chains below were found in one sample sequenced in a study of cytomegalovirus exposure and HLA in healthy donors. Vbeta (60) and Jbeta (13) primers were used in the PCR. Method: immunoSEQ multiplex PCR; TCRdb's copy keeps in-frame clones and lacks some. This sample yields 100,000 or so clones, of which around three quarters are seen a single time; over 4% belongs to the top ten. The sample comprised PBMCs. Source of these receptors: a female donor in good health and CMV-seropositive.

V and J are TRBV7-9 and TRBJ1-1; D is unresolved. Trimming removed 10 bases from V and 3 bases from J, with 18 bases in between. This CDR3 spans 14 amino acids. CDR1 SEHNR and CDR2 FQNEAQ come from the germline V gene (reference sequence). The CDR3 spells CAMVGVRMDTEAFF. CDR3 coding DNA: TGTGCCATGGTCGGGGTCCGAATGGACACTGAAGCTTTCTTT.

The V gene is TRBV11-2, the J gene TRBJ2-1; 7 bases are shared with TRBD1. The CDR3 is 13 amino acids. Germline CDR1 is SGHAT and CDR2 is FQNNGV. Trimming cost V 5 bases and J 7 bases; bases outside gene matches: 5. The CDR3 reads CASSRQGWNEQFF. The DNA for the CDR3 is TGTGCCAGCAGCCGACAGGGTTGGAATGAGCAGTTCTTC. The variable domain in full, with the rest retrieved from reference TRBV11-2 and TRBJ2-1, is EAGVAQSPRYKIIEKRQSVAFWCNPISGHATLYWYQQILGQGPKLLIQFQNNGVVDDSQLPKDRFSAERLKGVDSTLKIQPAKLEDSAVYLCASSRQGWNEQFFGPGTRLTVL.

This chain links TRBV28 with TRBJ1-5; TRBD1 matches 7 bases. Germline V gene data show CDR1 as MDHEN and CDR2 as SYDVKM. This CDR3 comprises 14 residues. V lost 6 bases to trimming and J lost 7 bases; unmatched junction nucleotides: 9. The CDR3 loop reads CASSPDRVRQPQHF. The CDR3 nucleotides are TGTGCCAGCAGCCCCGACAGGGTAAGACAGCCCCAGCATTTT.

The chain has TRBV2 and TRBJ1-1; 11 bases fit TRBD1. The CDR3 runs to 15 residues. The junction had 7 bases not matched to a gene; V was cut back by 6 bases and J by 4 bases. Germline-derived CDR1 and CDR2 are SNHLY and FYNNEI. CDR3 in amino acids: CASRDRGRERTEAFF. CDR3 sequence (DNA): TGTGCCAGCAGGGACAGGGGGCGCGAGCGCACTGAAGCTTTCTTT.

J is TRBJ2-7 and V is TRBV28; perhaps TRBD1 as D (6 bases). Germline V CDR1 and CDR2: MDHEN, SYDVKM. Trimming pared 5 bases from V and 0 bases from J, leaving 17 bases between. This CDR3 spans 16 amino acids. The CDR3 is CASSPTGIPYSYEQYF. The DNA of the CDR3 is TGTGCCAGCAGTCCTACAGGGATCCCTTACTCCTACGAGCAGTACTTC.

This chain connects TRBV5-4 to TRBJ1-1; 7 bases are shared with TRBD1. This CDR3 has 15 residues. The germline V gene encodes CDR1 SGHNT and CDR2 YYREEE (reference sequence). V was clipped by 4 bases and J by 1 base; unmatched bases: 7. The CDR3 DNA is TGTGCCAGCAGCGTGTCCGGGACAGCGAACACTGAAGCTTTCTTT. Residues: CASSVSGTANTEAFF. The full variable domain, with the rest looked up from reference TRBV5-4 and TRBJ1-1, is ETGVTQSPTHLIKTRGQQVTLRCSSQSGHNTVSWYQQALGQGPQFIFQYYREEENGRGNFPPRFSGLQFPNYSSELNVNALELDDSALYLCASSVSGTANTEAFFGQGTRLTVV.

The chain employs TRBV9 and TRBJ2-1, with 10 bases identical to TRBD2. Losses at the gene ends were 2 bases for V and 4 bases for J; bases not matched to a gene: 3. Germline CDR1 SGDLS, CDR2 YYNGEE. The length of the CDR3 is 15 residues. This CDR3 is CASSVTSGAYNEQFF. The CDR3 DNA follows: TGTGCCAGCAGCGTCACTAGCGGGGCTTACAATGAGCAGTTCTTC.

In its sample, this clone was seen a few times. The chain combines TRBV7-6 with TRBJ1-5, with 7 nucleotides matching TRBD1. Germline V CDR1 and CDR2: SGHVS, FNYEAQ. The CDR3 loop spans 14 amino acids. J was trimmed by 6 bases and V by 5 bases; bases with no gene match: 7. This CDR3 reads CASSRGQGGQPQHF. The DNA of the CDR3 is TGTGCCAGCAGCCGGGGGCAGGGGGGTCAGCCCCAGCATTTT.

This chain links TRBV6-6 with TRBJ1-2, with TRBD1 identical over 8 bases. CDR3 length equals 12 residues. Per germline, CDR1 MNHNY and CDR2 SVGAGI (reference sequence). J lost 8 bases, V lost 4 bases, and 3 bases had no gene match. The CDR3 is CASSLQGGGYTF. The CDR3 nucleotides are TGTGCCAGCAGTTTACAGGGGGGCGGCTACACCTTC.

The chain has TRBV7-9 and TRBJ1-3; 8 nucleotides line up with TRBD1. Germline V lookup: CDR1 SEHNR, CDR2 FQNEAQ (reference sequence). The ends lost 5 bases at V and 3 bases at J; junction bases unmatched: 12. The CDR3 runs to 17 residues. CDR3 coding DNA: TGTGCCAGCAGCCACGGCGACAGGGGTGCTGTTGGAAACACCATATATTTT. Encoded protein: CASSHGDRGAVGNTIYF.

This chain's CDR3 is CATSREQTYTF. The CDR3 bases are TGTGCCACCAGCAGAGAACAGACCTACACCTTC. V is TRBV15 and J is TRBJ1-2; no clear D gene. This CDR3 is 11 amino acids long. The V gene lost 0 bases and the J gene lost 10 bases, with 6 bases spanning the gap. From germline, CDR1 is LNHNV and CDR2 YYDKDF (reference sequence).

V gene TRBV7-9 combines with J gene TRBJ2-7; 7 bases match TRBD1. This CDR3 is built from 14 residues. Losses at the gene ends were 5 bases for V and 1 base for J; bases not matched to a gene: 5. The germline V gene has CDR1 SEHNR and CDR2 FQNEAQ (reference sequence). The CDR3 nucleotides are TGTGCCAGCAGCCCAGGACAGGTATCCTACGAGCAGTACTTC. Protein product: CASSPGQVSYEQYF.

The chain is built from TRBV5-4 and TRBJ2-1; D ambiguous. Germline V gene sequence: CDR1 SGHNT, CDR2 YYREEE (reference sequence). V lost 4 bases and J lost 0, with 11 bases in between. CDR3 length: 15 residues. CDR3 coding DNA: TGTGCCAGCAGCCCAGGTGCGAGCTCCTACAATGAGCAGTTCTTC. The encoded protein is CASSPGASSYNEQFF.

The chain couples TRBV6-5 to TRBJ1-2; 8 positions agree with TRBD1. Germline assignment: CDR1 MNHEY and CDR2 SVGAGI. The CDR3 length is 16 residues. J lost 7 bases, V lost 4 bases, and 14 bases had no gene match. The CDR3 DNA reads as TGTGCCAGCAGTTTCCAGGGGGCCTCTATGACGAGTGGCTACACCTTC. Translation: CASSFQGASMTSGYTF.

This clone has only one observation. The chain has TRBV27 and TRBJ1-5, with a weak D call TRBD1 (5 bases). CDR3 length: 14 residues. The V gene's germline CDR1 is MNHEY and CDR2 SMNVEV (reference sequence). With 4 bases removed from V and 4 bases from J, the gap between germline ends came to 11 bases. Here the CDR3 DNA reads TGTGCCAGCAGTTCGACGGGGACTAATCAGCCCCAGCATTTT. Encoded protein: CASSSTGTNQPQHF.

The V gene is TRBV7-2, the J gene TRBJ1-4, with D perhaps matching TRBD1 (5 bases). The germline V gene encodes CDR1 SGHTA and CDR2 FQGNSA. V dropped 7 bases and J dropped 0 bases, with 9 bases sitting between them. The CDR3 sequence is 14 residues long. The CDR3 region has the DNA TGTGCCAGCACCAGACAGCCAACTAATGAAAAACTGTTTTTT. As protein: CASTRQPTNEKLFF.

The CDR3 sequence is CASQGAIYRDSNQPQHF. For the CDR3, the DNA is TGTGCCAGCCAGGGGGCGATTTATAGGGATAGCAATCAGCCCCAGCATTTT. The chain is built from TRBV7-8 and TRBJ1-5; the match to TRBD1 covers 8 bases. Trimming removed 8 bases from V and 0 bases from J; junction bases left unmatched: 12. The CDR3 sequence is 17 residues long. Per germline, CDR1 SGHVS and CDR2 FQNEAQ.

This clone was counted many times. This chain connects TRBV7-9 to TRBJ1-3; D remains ambiguous. This CDR3 has 14 amino acids. V shed 0 bases and J shed 0 bases, with 3 bases lying between them. Germline loops: CDR1 SEHNR, CDR2 FQNEAQ (reference sequence). This CDR3 reads CASSLANSGNTIYF. CDR3 DNA: TGTGCCAGCAGCTTAGCCAACTCTGGAAACACCATATATTTT.

The V call is TRBV7-3, the J call TRBJ2-5, with 7 nucleotides matching TRBD2. The CDR3 contains 15 residues. Per germline, CDR1 SGHTA and CDR2 FQGTGA. Trimming at V came to 1 base and at J to 5 bases, leaving 7 bases not matched to a gene. The CDR3 DNA sequence: TGTGCCAGCAGCTTAATGGGGGGGACCCGGGAGACCCAGTACTTC. Residues: CASSLMGGTRETQYF. The complete variable domain, with remaining parts taken from reference TRBV7-3 and TRBJ2-5, reads GAGVSQTPSNKVTEKGKYVELRCDPISGHTALYWYRQSLGQGPEFLIYFQGTGAADDSGLPNDRFFAVRPEGSVSTLKIQRTERGDSAVYLCASSLMGGTRETQYFGPGTRLLVL.

The gene calls are TRBV9 and TRBJ2-7; tentatively, D is TRBD2 (6 bases). Trimming left V 0 bases short and J 4 bases short, with 14 bases between. CDR1 and CDR2 from the germline V gene are SGDLS and YYNGEE. The CDR3 is 15 residues long. CDR3 bases: TGTGCCAGCAGCGTAGGTGGTAGCGGAGCTTACGAGCAGTACTTC. Translating it yields CASSVGGSGAYEQYF.

The chain couples TRBV2 to TRBJ1-5; TRBD1 agrees at 7 bases. This CDR3 comprises 17 residues. Germline V gene data show CDR1 as SNHLY and CDR2 as FYNNEI. V was pared by 3 bases and J by 3 bases, with 11 bases of the junction left unmatched. As DNA, the CDR3 is TGTGCCAGCAGTGAGAGTAGTGGGACAGCTATCAATCAGCCCCAGCATTTT. Translating it yields CASSESSGTAINQPQHF.

This clone was found once. This sequence joins TRBV27 and TRBJ2-7, with 7 bases fitting TRBD2. The ends lost 6 bases at V and 0 bases at J; junction bases unmatched: 8. The CDR3 loop spans 15 amino acids. CDR1 MNHEY and CDR2 SMNVEV come from the germline V gene (reference sequence). The CDR3 region is CASSHKRGPSYEQYF. CDR3 sequence (DNA): TGTGCCAGCAGCCATAAGCGGGGTCCCTCCTACGAGCAGTACTTC.